Below, 27 T cell receptor beta chains from the same sample are listed, as sequenced in a study of OX40 agonist ivuxolimab in advanced cancers. The method was immunoSEQ multiplex PCR; TCRdb's version includes in-frame clones alone and lacks a portion of them. The data contain 45,000 to 65,000 clones, 88% of them singletons. Source: CD4+ or CD8+ T cells sorted from blood, taken in a trial of the OX40 agonist ivuxolimab. These receptors were obtained from an adult with an advanced solid tumor such as melanoma, head and neck, liver or kidney cancer.

The rearrangement uses TRBV7-3 and TRBJ2-5, with D tentatively TRBD1 (5 bases). Per the germline V gene, CDR1 is SGHTA and CDR2 is FQGTGA. V was cut by 5 bases and J by 5 bases, with 12 bases left in between. The CDR3 sequence is 13 residues long. CDR3 bases: TGTGCCAGCAGCCTAAACAGGCAGGAGACCCAGTACTTC. This codes for CASSLNRQETQYF.

The chain links TRBV10-1 to TRBJ2-1; no firm D call. The CDR3 is 13 residues long. The germline gives CDR1 WNHNN, CDR2 SYGVQD (reference sequence). The ends were cut back, 0 bases at V and 9 bases at J, with 9 bases in the middle. The CDR3 DNA reads TGCGCCAGCAGTGAGTCCGTGGGAACTGAGCAGTTCTTC. Encoded protein: CASSESVGTEQFF.

The genes are TRBV18 and TRBJ2-5, with 10 bases aligning to TRBD1. Germline lookup yields CDR1 KGHSH and CDR2 LQKENI. V was clipped by 3 bases and J by 4 bases; unmatched bases: 5. CDR3 length: 15 residues. Here the CDR3 reads CASSPGTGALETQYF. CDR3 nucleotide sequence: TGTGCCAGCTCACCGGGGACAGGGGCGCTAGAGACCCAGTACTTC.

V is TRBV10-1 and J is TRBJ2-7; 7 bases map to TRBD2. CDR3 length: 12 amino acids. CDR1 is WNHNN and CDR2 is SYGVQD in the germline V gene (reference sequence). V gave up 6 bases and J gave up 6 bases; unmatched junction bases: 5. CDR3 in amino acids: CASSVRGGEQYF. The CDR3 DNA follows: TGCGCCAGCAGCGTACGCGGGGGCGAGCAGTACTTC.

The V call is TRBV6-1, the J call TRBJ1-4, with D uncertain. There are 16 residues in the CDR3. V was trimmed by 3 bases and J by 0 bases, leaving 11 bases between them. Germline CDR1 reads MNHNS; CDR2 reads SASEGT. CDR3 in DNA: TGTGCCAGCAGTGACAGCCTCCGCCCAACTAATGAAAAACTGTTTTTT. This gives the protein CASSDSLRPTNEKLFF.

Notes on this clone: The same CDR3 is also encoded by other DNA sequences in this sample. The chain joins TRBV5-1 to TRBJ1-5; the D gene is possibly TRBD1 (6 bases). The V and J ends lost 1 base and 1 base respectively, with 9 bases between them. In germline, CDR1 is SGHRS, CDR2 YFSETQ. The CDR3 sequence is 15 residues long. This CDR3 is CASSLSGVSNQPQHF. Written as DNA, the CDR3 is TGCGCCAGCAGCTTGTCAGGGGTAAGCAATCAGCCCCAGCATTTT.

The chain employs TRBV5-1 and TRBJ2-5; D is undetermined. CDR3 length: 13 residues. Germline V gene sequence: CDR1 SGHRS, CDR2 YFSETQ. Trimming removed 0 bases from V and 3 bases from J, with 6 bases in between. CDR3 loop: CASSLGAEETQYF. CDR3 sequence (DNA): TGCGCCAGCAGCTTGGGGGCAGAAGAGACCCAGTACTTC.

V and J are TRBV28 and TRBJ1-4; no definite D call. The length of the CDR3 is 15 residues. Trimming removed 4 bases from V and 11 bases from J, with 20 bases in between. Germline V gene lookup returns CDR1 MDHEN and CDR2 SYDVKM. CDR3 coding DNA: TGTGCCAGCAGTTCCAACCTCGGACGCCCAGCGAAACTGTTTTTT. Its translation: CASSSNLGRPAKLFF.

There are a few counts of this clone. This rearrangement joins TRBV9 to TRBJ1-1, with 8 positions matching TRBD1. With V trimmed by 4 bases and J by 0 bases, 2 bases remained unmatched. CDR3 length equals 14 residues. Germline loops: CDR1 SGDLS, CDR2 YYNGEE. The CDR3 region is CASSRTGLNTEAFF. The DNA for the CDR3 is TGTGCCAGCAGCCGGACAGGGTTGAACACTGAAGCTTTCTTT.

This chain connects TRBV7-3 to TRBJ2-1; TRBD1 aligns across 8 bases. This CDR3 contains 13 residues. The junction had 2 bases not matched to a gene; V was cut back by 5 bases and J by 5 bases. Germline V gene data show CDR1 as SGHTA and CDR2 as FQGTGA. CDR3 region: CASSLDRDNEQFF. In DNA, the CDR3 is TGTGCCAGCAGCCTGGACAGGGACAATGAGCAGTTCTTC.

This chain uses TRBV27 with TRBJ2-7; D possibly corresponds to TRBD1 (5 bases). V lost 2 bases, J lost 6 bases, and 17 bases lay in between. Germline V gives CDR1 MNHEY, CDR2 SMNVEV (reference sequence). This CDR3 contains 15 residues. As DNA, the CDR3 is TGTGCCAGCAGTTTAACCCACAGGAGATACGGCGAGCAGTACTTC. It is translated as CASSLTHRRYGEQYF.

The V gene is TRBV7-6, the J gene TRBJ1-6; the D is unclear. Germline assignment: CDR1 SGHVS and CDR2 FNYEAQ. V lost 3 bases to trimming and J lost 7 bases, with 7 bases between them. This CDR3 region has 13 residues. In DNA form, the CDR3 reads TGTGCCAGCAGCTTGTTCGAAAATTCACCCCTCCACTTT. The encoded protein is CASSLFENSPLHF. Supplemented by reference TRBV7-6 and TRBJ1-6, the full variable domain reads GAGVSQSPRYKVTKRGQDVALRCDPISGHVSLYWYRQALGQGPEFLTYFNYEAQQDKSGLPNDRFSAERPEGSISTLTIQRTEQRDSAMYRCASSLFENSPLHFGNGTRLTVT.

By sample fraction, this clone is medium-sized. This chain connects TRBV28 to TRBJ2-7; the D gene is possibly TRBD1 (6 bases). Germline V CDR1 and CDR2: MDHEN, SYDVKM. The V gene lost 6 bases and the J gene lost 2 bases, with 17 bases spanning the gap. This CDR3 is 15 amino acids long. This CDR3 reads CASSPNLQGPYEQYF. The DNA for the CDR3 is TGTGCCAGCAGCCCGAACCTACAGGGCCCCTACGAGCAGTACTTC.

The genes are TRBV19 and TRBJ1-2, with TRBD1 identical over 8 bases. Germline lookup yields CDR1 LNHDA and CDR2 SQIVND (reference sequence). This CDR3 region has 15 residues. Germline trimming cut 8 bases from V and 2 bases from J; bases unmatched to any gene: 10. Here the CDR3 DNA reads TGTGCCAGTCGACGGACAGGGATAGAAAACTATGGCTACACCTTC. Translating gives CASRRTGIENYGYTF.

The V call is TRBV7-9, the J call TRBJ2-1; no firm D call. The V gene's germline CDR1 is SEHNR and CDR2 FQNEAQ (reference sequence). CDR3 length: 15 residues. Trimming shortened V by 5 bases and J by 1 base, and 12 bases separated the two germline ends. The CDR3: CASSPPGESYNEQFF. CDR3 coding DNA: TGTGCCAGCAGCCCCCCCGGAGAGTCCTACAATGAGCAGTTCTTC. The variable domain in full, completed from reference TRBV7-9 and TRBJ2-1, reads DTGVSQNPRHKITKRGQNVTFRCDPISEHNRLYWYRQTLGQGPEFLTYFQNEAQLEKSRLLSDRFSAERPKGSFSTLEIQRTEQGDSAMYLCASSPPGESYNEQFFGPGTRLTVL.

This rearrangement joins TRBV5-4 to TRBJ1-1; D gene ambiguous. This CDR3 contains 14 residues. Germline V gives CDR1 SGHNT, CDR2 YYREEE (reference sequence). V lost 0 bases and J lost 1, with 7 bases in between. The CDR3 DNA reads as TGTGCCAGCAGCTTGGAATGGGGGAACACTGAAGCTTTCTTT. This gives the protein CASSLEWGNTEAFF. The whole variable domain, remainder taken from reference TRBV5-4 and TRBJ1-1, is ETGVTQSPTHLIKTRGQQVTLRCSSQSGHNTVSWYQQALGQGPQFIFQYYREEENGRGNFPPRFSGLQFPNYSSELNVNALELDDSALYLCASSLEWGNTEAFFGQGTRLTVV.

This chain links TRBV7-2 with TRBJ2-5, with 7 bases aligning to TRBD2. J gave up 4 bases and V 7 bases, and 15 bases lay outside the gene matches. Germline V CDR1 and CDR2: SGHTA, FQGNSA. This CDR3 contains 16 residues. In DNA, the CDR3 is TGTGCCAGCACCTATCGTGGGGGGGGATGGGGAGAGACCCAGTACTTC. Translated: CASTYRGGGWGETQYF.

V and J are TRBV6-6 and TRBJ2-5; D not resolved. The germline V gene has CDR1 MNHNY and CDR2 SVGAGI (reference sequence). The CDR3 runs 11 residues. The ends were cut back, 6 bases at V and 5 bases at J, with 7 bases in the middle. This CDR3 reads CASSPRETQYF. As DNA, the CDR3 is TGTGCCAGCAGCCCTCGCGAGACCCAGTACTTC.

This chain links TRBV6-6 with TRBJ2-1; 8 bases line up with TRBD1. Germline CDR1 and CDR2: MNHNY and SVGAGI (reference sequence). The CDR3 covers 15 residues. V was clipped by 6 bases and J by 3 bases; unmatched bases: 7. The CDR3: CASSRTGKGYNEQFF. Here the CDR3 DNA reads TGTGCCAGCAGCCGGACAGGGAAGGGCTACAATGAGCAGTTCTTC.

As DNA, the CDR3 is TGTGCCAGCAGTGAAATCGCCGAACAGGGAGGAAAACTGTTTTTT. Its protein product is CASSEIAEQGGKLFF. The V call is TRBV6-1, the J call TRBJ1-4, with a tentative D call TRBD1 (6 bases). Germline assignment: CDR1 MNHNS and CDR2 SASEGT. CDR3 length: 15 amino acids. Trimming removed 2 bases from V and 10 bases from J, with 17 bases in between.

V gene TRBV5-3 combines with J gene TRBJ2-7; no clear D gene. TRBV5-3 is sorted into the ORF group, with uncertain function. This CDR3 has 15 amino acids. The V end lost 0 bases, the J end lost 5 bases, and 15 bases lay between the germline ends. CDR3 nucleotides: TGTGCCAGAAGCTTGGATTGGCCGGGTCTCCACGAGCAGTACTTC. Protein product: CARSLDWPGLHEQYF.

This rearrangement joins TRBV11-2 to TRBJ2-3; D is unclear. CDR1 and CDR2 from the germline V gene are SGHAT and FQNNGV. V gave up 3 bases and J gave up 0 bases, with 13 bases separating them. The CDR3 consists of 16 residues. The CDR3 loop is CASSFLGWASTDTQYF. The CDR3 DNA reads as TGTGCCAGCAGCTTCCTGGGTTGGGCTAGCACAGATACGCAGTATTTT.

This chain joins TRBV7-9 and TRBJ2-1, with 7 bases identical to TRBD1. The germline V gene has CDR1 SEHNR and CDR2 FQNEAQ (reference sequence). CDR3 length: 13 residues. The ends lost 4 bases at V and 8 bases at J; junction bases unmatched: 5. DNA for the CDR3: TGTGCCAGCAGCTCGAGGGGGCCGGATGAGCAGTTCTTC. Its protein product is CASSSRGPDEQFF.

V is TRBV10-3 and J is TRBJ2-5; 8 bases map to TRBD2. This CDR3 is built from 13 residues. With V trimmed by 8 bases and J by 1 base, 3 bases remained unmatched. Germline V gene lookup returns CDR1 ENHRY and CDR2 SYGVKD. Here the CDR3 reads CAISGGAQETQYF. As DNA, the CDR3 is TGTGCCATCTCGGGGGGGGCCCAAGAGACCCAGTACTTC.

The rearrangement joins TRBV2 to TRBJ2-1; 9 bases fit TRBD2. This CDR3 comprises 13 residues. Trimming removed 4 bases from V and 7 bases from J; junction bases left unmatched: 2. Looked up from germline, CDR1 is SNHLY and CDR2 is FYNNEI. Here the CDR3 reads CASSVRGGNEQFF. The CDR3 DNA reads as TGTGCCAGCAGTGTGCGGGGGGGGAATGAGCAGTTCTTC.

The chain has TRBV28 and TRBJ1-2; 12 bases fit TRBD1. Germline V gene lookup returns CDR1 MDHEN and CDR2 SYDVKM. The length of the CDR3 is 17 residues. V was pared by 7 bases and J by 5 bases, with 14 bases of the junction left unmatched. CDR3 loop: CASTAGGQGALGYGYTF. The CDR3 nucleotides are TGTGCCAGCACCGCGGGGGGACAGGGGGCTTTAGGGTATGGCTACACCTTC.

This chain joins TRBV7-3 and TRBJ2-7; D possibly corresponds to TRBD2 (6 bases). This CDR3 comprises 13 residues. CDR1 and CDR2 from the germline V gene are SGHTA and FQGTGA. Trimming shortened V by 5 bases and J by 3 bases, and 11 bases separated the two germline ends. CDR3: CASSLTRDYEQYF. The DNA for the CDR3 is TGTGCCAGCAGCCTGACTAGGGACTACGAGCAGTACTTC.